The next 23 T cell receptor beta chains were all read from a single sample in a study of identical twins. TCRdb reprocessed the 5' RACE reads with MiXCR, giving one entry per CDR3 protein. Here the sample spans 400,000 to 500,000 distinct CDR3 sequences, approximately 18% being singletons. Sequenced input: naive T cells sorted from blood. The receptors originated from a man aged 50 to 60 in good health.

This clonotype was seen only a few times. This chain links TRBV10-3 with TRBJ2-7; a possible D gene is TRBD1 (6 bases). CDR3 length equals 15 residues. Between the trimmed V and J ends, which lost 3 bases and 0 bases, there was a span of 12 bases. Looked up from germline, CDR1 is ENHRY and CDR2 is SYGVKD. The CDR3 region has the DNA TGTGCCATCAGTGATTCGGGGACAAGCTCCTACGAGCAGTACTTC. It yields the protein CAISDSGTSSYEQYF.

This clonotype was seen a handful of times. The chain is built from TRBV30 and TRBJ2-1; D might be TRBD1 (5 bases). Per the germline V gene, CDR1 is GTSNPN and CDR2 is SVGIG (reference sequence). V was clipped by 3 bases and J by 8 bases, with 8 bases between them. The CDR3 length is 11 residues. The CDR3 DNA sequence: TGTGCCTGGAGGCAGGGTGATGAGCAGTTCTTC. Its protein product is CAWRQGDEQFF.

This chain connects TRBV2 to TRBJ2-7; the D gene is possibly TRBD1 (5 bases). The ends were cut back, 8 bases at V and 5 bases at J, with 19 bases in the middle. Looked up from germline, CDR1 is SNHLY and CDR2 is FYNNEI. This CDR3 contains 14 residues. The CDR3 nucleotides are TGTGCCAGCTGCCGGGTAGGGGATGTGGACGAGCAGTACTTC. Protein product: CASCRVGDVDEQYF.

The table lists this clonotype with a few counts. The chain links TRBV6-1 to TRBJ2-7; the match to TRBD2 covers 13 bases. J lost 4 bases, V lost 7 bases, and 10 bases had no gene match. Per the germline V gene, CDR1 is MNHNS and CDR2 is SASEGT. This CDR3 contains 16 residues. The CDR3, as DNA: TGTGCCAGCAAACCGGGACTAGCGGGAAGTCTTTACGAGCAGTACTTC. Translated: CASKPGLAGSLYEQYF.

This chain uses TRBV29-1 with TRBJ2-5; the D call may be TRBD1 or TRBD2 (6 bases each). CDR1 is SQVTM and CDR2 is ANQGSEA in the germline V gene. V was trimmed by 0 bases and J by 5 bases, leaving 13 bases between them. The CDR3 is made up of 14 amino acids. In DNA, the CDR3 is TGCAGCGTTGAAGAAGGGGGAGGACGGGAGACCCAGTACTTC. It codes for CSVEEGGGRETQYF.

This clonotype was found a few times. The rearrangement joins TRBV4-3 to TRBJ1-3, with 9 bases fitting TRBD1. Trimming at V came to 4 bases and at J to 2 bases, leaving 3 bases not matched to a gene. The CDR3 loop spans 15 amino acids. In germline, CDR1 is LGHNA, CDR2 YSLEER. This chain's CDR3 is CASSLGTGTGNTIYF. For the CDR3, the DNA is TGCGCCAGCAGCCTCGGGACAGGGACTGGAAACACCATATATTTT.

This clonotype was seen repeatedly, ten times or more. This chain links TRBV12-3 or TRBV12-4 with TRBJ2-7; perhaps D is TRBD1 or TRBD2 (5 bases each). The CDR3 contains 15 residues. Deletions cut 7 bases from V and 5 bases from J, with 21 bases between. CDR3 region: CASTHLREGVHEQYF. The CDR3 DNA sequence: TGTGCCAGCACCCACCTCCGGGAAGGGGTCCACGAGCAGTACTTC.

As regards this clonotype: The junction and the germline gene differ at one end; a read error may be behind it. CDR3: CASSSRTGRFMFGDF. Here the CDR3 DNA reads TGTGCCAGCAGTTCTCGGACAGGCAGATTCATGTTCGGGGATTTT. The rearrangement links TRBV6-5 to TRBJ2-3, with TRBD1 matching over 7 bases. Germline loops: CDR1 MNHEY, CDR2 SVGAGI. The CDR3 has 15 residues.

There are a few counts of this clonotype. The chain joins TRBV12-5 to TRBJ2-1; D ambiguous. The ends were cut back, 1 base at V and 7 bases at J, with 2 bases in the middle. CDR1 and CDR2 (germline): LGHNT, FRNRAP. This CDR3 has 11 amino acids. CDR3 nucleotide sequence: TGTGCTAGTGGTTTGGAGAATGAGCAGTTCTTC. It is translated as CASGLENEQFF.

V is TRBV28 and J is TRBJ2-7; either TRBD1 or TRBD2 may fit D (6 bases each). Trimming cost V 2 bases and J 5 bases, with 13 bases left between them. CDR1 and CDR2 (germline): MDHEN, SYDVKM. The CDR3 has 14 amino acids. CDR3 sequence reads: CASSLKWGANEQYF. CDR3 DNA: TGTGCCAGCAGTTTAAAATGGGGGGCGAACGAGCAGTACTTC.

The rearrangement uses TRBV20-1 and TRBJ1-3; D not resolved. The CDR3 extends over 12 amino acids. V was cut by 1 base and J by 2 bases, with 3 bases left in between. Germline-derived CDR1 and CDR2 are DFQATT and SNEGSKA (reference sequence). The CDR3: CSARVAGNTIYF. CDR3 nucleotide sequence: TGCAGTGCTAGAGTTGCTGGAAACACCATATATTTT.

The chain joins TRBV10-2 to TRBJ2-3, with D hard to call. V lost 4 bases and J 8 bases, leaving 7 bases between the germline ends. The CDR3 contains 11 residues. In germline, CDR1 is WSHSY, CDR2 SAAADI. The CDR3 DNA follows: TGCGCCAGCAGTGGGAGAGTTACGCAGTATTTT. Protein product: CASSGRVTQYF.

This clonotype was seen a handful of times. The chain recombines TRBV9 with TRBJ2-2; TRBD1 aligns across 7 bases. This CDR3 comprises 15 residues. From germline, CDR1 is SGDLS and CDR2 YYNGEE. V shed 2 bases, J shed 1 base, and the junction held 2 bases outside the gene matches. Written as DNA, the CDR3 is TGTGCCAGCAGCGTGCACAGGGGGAACACCGGGGAGCTGTTTTTT. Translated: CASSVHRGNTGELFF.

This clonotype was seen only a few times. The genes are TRBV7-8 and TRBJ2-7; 7 bases agree with TRBD1. Germline loops: CDR1 SGHVS, CDR2 FQNEAQ. J gave up 5 bases and V 5 bases, and 18 bases lay outside the gene matches. The CDR3 has 17 amino acids. CDR3 nucleotides: TGTGCCAGCAGCCTACTAAACCGGGACAGCAGGGTAAACGAGCAGTACTTC. This translates into CASSLLNRDSRVNEQYF.

In this sample, this clonotype turned up many times. In DNA, the CDR3 is TGTGCCATCAGTGAGTCTACCAGACCAGATACGCAGTATTTT. It specifies CAISESTRPDTQYF. This chain connects TRBV10-3 to TRBJ2-3; D remains ambiguous. Per the germline V gene, CDR1 is ENHRY and CDR2 is SYGVKD. The CDR3 covers 14 residues. V gave up 0 bases and J gave up 4 bases, with 8 bases separating them.

The J gene is TRBJ2-1, the V gene TRBV5-1; 7 nucleotides agree with TRBD1. The CDR3 totals 16 residues. Germline values: CDR1 SGHRS, CDR2 YFSETQ. The ends lost 3 bases at V and 2 bases at J; junction bases unmatched: 8. The CDR3 spells CASSSSTGAPYNEQFF. Written as DNA, the CDR3 is TGCGCCAGCAGCTCATCCACAGGGGCCCCCTACAATGAGCAGTTCTTC.

Only a few counts were recorded for this clonotype. V and J are TRBV20-1 and TRBJ2-1; D is ambiguous. The CDR3 sequence is 15 residues long. V lost 0 bases, J lost 3 bases, and 12 bases lay in between. Looked up from germline, CDR1 is DFQATT and CDR2 is SNEGSKA (reference sequence). This CDR3 is CSARDATAVYNEQFF. The CDR3 DNA reads as TGCAGTGCTAGAGATGCGACGGCGGTCTACAATGAGCAGTTCTTC.

This chain links TRBV10-2 with TRBJ2-5; TRBD2 matches at 7 bases. The CDR3 has 15 residues. V was clipped by 5 bases and J by 6 bases; unmatched bases: 12. CDR1 is WSHSY, CDR2 SAAADI, per germline. This chain's CDR3 is CASSQGDPRGKTQYF. CDR3 DNA: TGCGCCAGCAGTCAGGGAGATCCGCGGGGGAAGACCCAGTACTTC.

This clonotype has a handful of counts. The V and J genes are TRBV4-2 and TRBJ2-1, with 8 positions matching TRBD2. The junction had 4 bases not matched to a gene; V was cut back by 1 base and J by 2 bases. From germline, CDR1 is LGHNA and CDR2 YNFKEQ. This CDR3 comprises 16 residues. CDR3 protein: CASSQGAGGTYNEQFF. The DNA of the CDR3 is TGTGCCAGCAGCCAAGGCGCGGGGGGAACCTACAATGAGCAGTTCTTC.

This chain links TRBV24-1 with TRBJ1-5; the D gene is possibly TRBD1 (5 bases). Germline V gene lookup returns CDR1 KGHDR and CDR2 SFDVKD. V lost 9 bases and J 7 bases, leaving 18 bases between the germline ends. The CDR3 covers 14 residues. The CDR3: CATGDGDSRQPQHF. The CDR3, as DNA: TGTGCCACCGGGGACGGAGACTCACGGCAGCCCCAGCATTTT.

This clonotype was seen a few times. The gene calls are TRBV5-5 and TRBJ1-1; a weak D match, TRBD1 (6 bases). Germline CDR1 and CDR2: SGHKS and YYEKEE (reference sequence). The CDR3 is 17 amino acids. V was cut by 2 bases and J by 0 bases, with 17 bases left in between. The CDR3 spells CASSLVAGARVNTEAFF. The CDR3 DNA reads as TGTGCCAGCAGCTTAGTGGCAGGGGCTAGGGTGAACACTGAAGCTTTCTTT.

The chain couples TRBV6-2 or TRBV6-3 to TRBJ2-1; 7 positions match TRBD1. V trimming: 6 bases; J trimming: 15 bases; junction bases outside the gene matches: 8. CDR1 and CDR2 (germline): MNHEY, SVGEGT. This CDR3 comprises 11 residues. CDR3 sequence: CASRNRGMGFF. DNA for the CDR3: TGTGCCAGCAGAAACAGGGGTATGGGGTTCTTC.

In its sample, this clonotype was seen many times. The V and J genes are TRBV7-3 and TRBJ2-1; 13 bases fit TRBD2. There are 22 residues in the CDR3. The V gene end was trimmed by 1 base and the J gene end by 0 bases; junction bases not matched to a gene: 15. Germline V CDR1 and CDR2: SGHTA, FQGTGA. The CDR3 region is CASSLRAYTGTSGVSSYNEQFF. The CDR3 DNA sequence: TGTGCCAGCAGCTTAAGAGCTTATACGGGGACTAGCGGGGTTAGCTCCTACAATGAGCAGTTCTTC.